The TCR beta chain under discussion was sequenced for a study of blood T cell repertoires in COVID-19. Clinical history reported by participants formed the basis on which cohorts were assigned. Using immunoSEQ multiplex PCR, the repertoire was profiled, and TCRdb retains in-frame clones only, with some absent. The sample records under 500,000 clones, 70% to 90% being singletons. Unmatched junction bases numbered 5, after V lost 4 bases and J lost 5 bases. Germline CDR1 is SGHAT and CDR2 is FQNNGV. CDR3 length equals 15 residues. This chain joins TRBV11-2 and TRBJ2-3, with 11 positions matching TRBD2. This sequence originates from a woman aged 18-29 years with acute COVID-19. The sequenced material came from PBMCs or T cells enriched from blood (not recorded which). The CDR3 coding sequence is TGTGCCAGCAGCTCACTACTAGCGGGAGTAGATACGCAGTATTTT. This gives the protein CASSSLLAGVDTQYF.